Following are 8 T cell receptor beta chains from one sample sequenced in a study of shared clonotypes between healthy human individuals. TCRdb keeps only in-frame clones here, not all; method: immunoSEQ multiplex PCR. The data hold some 2,000,000 clones, with 90% to 95% observed a single time. The material sequenced was naive CD4+ T cells sorted from blood. Noted subset: CD45RA+ positively selected. These receptors all come from a man in his late teens or twenties in good health.

V and J are TRBV5-1 and TRBJ1-5; no clear D. The germline V gene has CDR1 SGHRS and CDR2 YFSETQ. This CDR3 has 20 amino acids. With 6 bases removed from V and 2 bases from J, the gap between germline ends came to 30 bases. CDR3 amino acids: CASKFRKELGPLYGNQPQHF. The CDR3, as DNA: TGCGCCAGCAAATTCCGGAAAGAGCTAGGTCCATTATACGGCAATCAGCCCCAGCATTTT.

The chain uses TRBV5-4 and TRBJ1-2; 12 nucleotides agree with TRBD1. V gave up 7 bases and J gave up 8 bases; unmatched junction bases: 3. CDR1 and CDR2 from the germline V gene are SGHNT and YYREEE (reference sequence). This CDR3 is 12 amino acids long. The DNA of the CDR3 is TGTGCCAGCGGGACAGGGGGCGACGGCTACACCTTC. Its translation is CASGTGGDGYTF. Using reference TRBV5-4 and TRBJ1-2 for the parts outside the CDR3, the full variable domain is ETGVTQSPTHLIKTRGQQVTLRCSSQSGHNTVSWYQQALGQGPQFIFQYYREEENGRGNFPPRFSGLQFPNYSSELNVNALELDDSALYLCASGTGGDGYTFGSGTRLTVV.

On this clone: Other DNA variants within this sample encode the same CDR3. This chain joins TRBV18 and TRBJ1-5; TRBD1 agrees at 8 bases. V was clipped by 6 bases and J by 3 bases; unmatched bases: 7. The CDR3 is 15 amino acids. Germline CDR1 and CDR2: KGHSH and LQKENI. For the CDR3, the DNA is TGTGCCAGCTCGCCGCAGGGGGCTAACAATCAGCCCCAGCATTTT. It codes for CASSPQGANNQPQHF.

A word on this clone: It may be a read error: a sequence one base away is much more abundant. The chain combines TRBV2 with TRBJ2-2; the D gene is possibly TRBD2 (6 bases). Germline V lookup: CDR1 SNHLY, CDR2 FYNNEI. The CDR3 length is 13 residues. The CDR3 protein is CAGRAGNTGELFF. The CDR3 nucleotides read TGTGCCGGCAGAGCGGGGAACACCGGGGAGCTGTTTTTT.

This clone was recorded many times. Other DNA variants within this sample encode the same CDR3. CDR3 region: CAISSRDRGDSPLHF. The CDR3 coding sequence is TGTGCCATCAGCAGCCGGGACAGGGGTGATTCACCCCTCCACTTT. The V and J genes are TRBV10-3 and TRBJ1-6; 10 bases match TRBD1. The V gene's germline CDR1 is ENHRY and CDR2 SYGVKD. The CDR3 runs 15 residues. The V gene end was trimmed by 6 bases and the J gene end by 8 bases; junction bases not matched to a gene: 7.

The gene calls are TRBV5-1 and TRBJ2-7, with no clear D. Looked up from germline, CDR1 is SGHRS and CDR2 is YFSETQ. The CDR3 loop spans 14 amino acids. Trimming left V 0 bases short and J 4 bases short, with 11 bases between. CDR3 region: CASSLATDFYEQYF. CDR3 in DNA: TGCGCCAGCAGCTTGGCCACAGACTTTTACGAGCAGTACTTC.

The count of this clone is one. The chain combines TRBV5-1 with TRBJ2-7; either TRBD1 or TRBD2 may fit D (5 bases each). CDR3 size: 15 residues. Germline assignment: CDR1 SGHRS and CDR2 YFSETQ. V gave up 0 bases and J gave up 6 bases, with 16 bases separating them. The CDR3 nucleotides read TGCGCCAGCAGCTTGGCGAGGGGAACGGGGTTCGAGCAGTACTTC. Translating it yields CASSLARGTGFEQYF.

The sample holds one count of this clone. The rearrangement joins TRBV1 to TRBJ2-6; no check of the table's D call, TRBD1, against the DNA was made. TRBV1 is given as a pseudogene. This CDR3 has 21 amino acids. This CDR3 reads CTSSQDKIRDRGVAGANVLTF. CDR3 DNA sequence: TGCACCAGCAGCCAAGATAAAATTAGGGACAGGGGGGTCGCTGGGGCCAACGTCCTGACTTTC.